Following are 6 T cell receptor beta chains from one sample sequenced in a study of blood T cell repertoires in COVID-19 (dated by TCRdb to the early 2020s). The library was obtained by the immunoSEQ multiplex PCR assay. The clones in this table, taken by TCRdb from immuneACCESS, are in-frame only. Not every clone is retained; where verified, under half of the shortfall comes from an unresolved V gene, and the cause of the rest is unknown. Across this sample there are about 290,000 clones, with around 86% seen only once. 0.94% of the sample comes from the top ten. Material for sequencing was peripheral blood. These TCRs come from a middle-aged woman who had recovered from COVID-19.

The chain joins TRBV6-5 to TRBJ1-2; no firm D call. The CDR3 has 14 amino acids. V was cut by 1 base and J by 6 bases, with 12 bases left in between. Germline CDR1 and CDR2: MNHEY and SVGAGI. As DNA, the CDR3 is TGTGCCAGCAGTTACTTTGCGGGTGGCGATGGCTACACCTTC. This translates into CASSYFAGGDGYTF.

This sequence joins TRBV7-2 and TRBJ1-2; 7 bases fit TRBD1. The CDR3 is made up of 14 amino acids. The germline gives CDR1 SGHTA, CDR2 FQGNSA. J gave up 3 bases and V 3 bases, and 4 bases lay outside the gene matches. CDR3 loop: CASSFADRDYGYTF. For the CDR3, the DNA is TGTGCCAGCAGCTTCGCAGACAGGGACTATGGCTACACCTTC.

This rearrangement joins TRBV15 to TRBJ2-1, with TRBD2 identical over 11 bases. Germline CDR1 and CDR2: LNHNV and YYDKDF (reference sequence). This CDR3 spans 18 amino acids. The V gene end was trimmed by 2 bases and the J gene end by 0 bases; junction bases not matched to a gene: 6. The DNA for the CDR3 is TGTGCCACCAGCAGACCTAGCGGGAGGCAAAGCTCCTACAATGAGCAGTTCTTC. Its translation is CATSRPSGRQSSYNEQFF.

In this sample, this clone turned up once. The chain carries TRBV29-1 and TRBJ2-7; the match to TRBD2 covers 10 bases. Germline CDR1 and CDR2: SQVTM and ANQGSEA. CDR3 length equals 13 residues. V lost 0 bases, J lost 6 bases, and 2 bases stayed unmatched. The CDR3 loop is CSVEDPSGSEQYF. Written as DNA, the CDR3 is TGCAGCGTTGAAGATCCTAGCGGGAGCGAGCAGTACTTC.

This clone was observed a few times. The rearrangement links TRBV28 to TRBJ1-2; D is undetermined. V lost 7 bases to trimming and J lost 7 bases, with 13 bases between them. There are 12 residues in the CDR3. Germline-derived CDR1 and CDR2 are MDHEN and SYDVKM. CDR3 protein: CASTSSGVGYTF. As DNA, the CDR3 is TGTGCCAGCACGAGTAGCGGGGTTGGCTACACCTTC.

The chain is built from TRBV18 and TRBJ1-5; 7 positions agree with TRBD1. Germline CDR1 KGHSH, CDR2 LQKENI. This CDR3 is built from 15 residues. Unmatched junction bases numbered 3, after V lost 3 bases and J lost 1 base. The CDR3 DNA is TGTGCCAGCTCACCGACAGGGTCGAGCAATCAGCCCCAGCATTTT. Its translation: CASSPTGSSNQPQHF.